Ten or more counts support the clone carrying this TCR beta chain. Antigen: not known. The data derive from a study of breast tumors, draining lymph nodes, adjacent tissues. General observations from the study: Compared with lymph nodes, tumors were less diverse; compared with nontumor tissue, more.

The lymph nodes were axillary draining lymph nodes from breast cancer patients. Per the germline V gene, CDR1 is MNHNS and CDR2 is SASEGT. The CDR3 has 13 residues. V lost 7 bases, J lost 1 base, and 11 bases lay in between. TCRdb processed the multiplex PCR reads anew with MiXCR; each CDR3 protein has one entry. Among 200,000 or so distinct CDR3 sequences listed, approximately 30% were seen once. The receptor comes from a female donor with breast cancer. Some clones in this sample may be carry-over from other donors' samples. Sequencing was done on a sample of axillary lymph node tissue. The chain carries TRBV6-1 and TRBJ2-7; D may be TRBD1 (6 bases). CDR3 region: CASTLGQSYEQYF. DNA of the CDR3: TGTGCCAGCACATTAGGACAGTCCTACGAGCAGTACTTC.